These 7 T cell receptor beta chains were sequenced from one sample in a study of blood T cell repertoires in COVID-19. Data came from immunoSEQ multiplex PCR; TCRdb stores just in-frame clones and leaves some out. The table records hundreds of thousands of clones, roughly 86% of them present only once. Material for sequencing was PBMCs or T cells enriched from blood (not recorded which). These receptors all stem from a woman in her twenties or thirties who had recovered from COVID-19.

The chain uses TRBV9 and TRBJ1-2, with 7 bases aligning to TRBD1. In germline, CDR1 is SGDLS, CDR2 YYNGEE. V shed 7 bases and J 5 bases; nucleotides not matched to a gene: 17. This CDR3 is built from 16 residues. CDR3 nucleotide sequence: TGTGCCAGCGGACGGGGCGGGGGGACAGCTTCATATGGCTACACCTTC. Its translation is CASGRGGGTASYGYTF.

This chain joins TRBV11-2 and TRBJ2-2; TRBD2 matches at 11 bases. The CDR3 length is 17 residues. The V and J ends lost 5 bases and 3 bases, in that order; junction bases with no gene match: 8. Germline V gene lookup returns CDR1 SGHAT and CDR2 FQNNGV. The CDR3 bases are TGTGCCAGCAGCCAACCGGGACTAGCGGAGGACACCGGGGAGCTGTTTTTT. Protein product: CASSQPGLAEDTGELFF.

This rearrangement joins TRBV7-3 to TRBJ2-5, with TRBD1 identical over 7 bases. Germline loops: CDR1 SGHTA, CDR2 FQGTGA. Losses at the gene ends were 4 bases for V and 3 bases for J; bases not matched to a gene: 8. The CDR3 covers 15 residues. CDR3 residues: CASSSMWGTEETQYF. The DNA of the CDR3 is TGTGCCAGCAGCTCCATGTGGGGGACAGAAGAGACCCAGTACTTC.

This clone has a single count. The J gene is TRBJ1-1, the V gene TRBV9; D call uncertain. Germline CDR1 reads SGDLS; CDR2 reads YYNGEE. Trimming shortened V by 7 bases and J by 7 bases, and 17 bases separated the two germline ends. The CDR3 has 13 amino acids. CDR3 sequence reads: CASSVVPRDEAFF. The CDR3 nucleotides read TGTGCCAGCTCCGTCGTACCGCGGGATGAAGCTTTCTTT. The whole variable domain, filled in from reference TRBV9 and TRBJ1-1, reads DSGVTQTPKHLITATGQRVTLRCSPRSGDLSVYWYQQSLDQGLQFLIQYYNGEERAKGNILERFSAQQFPDLHSELNLSSLELGDSALYFCASSVVPRDEAFFGQGTRLTVV.

This rearrangement joins TRBV18 to TRBJ1-4, with TRBD1 as a possible D gene (5 bases). The CDR3 totals 14 residues. The germline gives CDR1 KGHSH, CDR2 LQKENI. Trimming pared 3 bases from V and 7 bases from J, leaving 12 bases between. CDR3 region: CASSPRRGSEKLFF. In DNA, the CDR3 is TGTGCCAGCTCACCCAGGCGGGGCAGTGAAAAACTGTTTTTT. The full variable domain, rest sourced from reference TRBV18 and TRBJ1-4, is NAGVMQNPRHLVRRRGQEARLRCSPMKGHSHVYWYRQLPEEGLKFMVYLQKENIIDESGMPKERFSAEFPKEGPSILRIQQVVRGDSAAYFCASSPRRGSEKLFFGSGTQLSVL.

This chain links TRBV18 with TRBJ1-5; the match to TRBD1 covers 8 bases. V was pared by 2 bases and J by 5 bases, with 5 bases of the junction left unmatched. The CDR3 totals 15 residues. Germline V lookup: CDR1 KGHSH, CDR2 LQKENI. The CDR3 nucleotides are TGTGCCAGCTCACCAAGGACAGGGAGAGATCAGCCCCAGCATTTT. It encodes CASSPRTGRDQPQHF.

The chain carries TRBV27 and TRBJ2-7, with a possible D match to TRBD1 (7 bases). CDR3 length: 14 amino acids. V lost 3 bases and J 7 bases, leaving 16 bases between the germline ends. Germline lookup yields CDR1 MNHEY and CDR2 SMNVEV (reference sequence). The CDR3 loop reads CASSFIGGAGEQYF. DNA for the CDR3: TGTGCCAGCAGTTTTATAGGGGGCGCGGGGGAGCAGTACTTC.